The clone carrying this TCR beta chain was seen once. Trimming took 4 bases from V and 0 from J; bases not matched to a gene: 9. CDR3 length: 16 amino acids. The germline gives CDR1 SGDLS, CDR2 YYNGEE. This entry belongs to a study of blood T cell repertoires in COVID-19. Measured with immunoSEQ multiplex PCR; TCRdb has only the in-frame clones, and not every one. In the table there are approximately 190,000 clones, about 85% of which are singletons. J is TRBJ1-2 and V is TRBV9; 7 bases fit TRBD1. The clonotype was recovered from a man in his 60s with active or convalescent COVID-19. The sample was peripheral blood. In DNA form, the CDR3 reads TGTGCCAGCAGCTTTACAGGGGCCGCAGCTAACTATGGCTACACCTTC. Translated, it gives CASSFTGAAANYGYTF.